This TCR beta chain derives from a study of cytomegalovirus exposure and HLA in healthy donors. Study summary: The roughly 120 validation repertoires, a later analysis reported, used the same platform as the approximately 670 repertoires from the first cohort.

The germline gives CDR1 MDHEN, CDR2 SYDVKM. V was pared by 5 bases and J by 11 bases, with 19 bases between. The CDR3 covers 15 residues. Here immunoSEQ multiplex PCR was the method, and the copy in TCRdb shows in-frame clones only, minus some. The table shows roughly 170,000 clones, with about 80% occurring only once. About this clone itself: Its matching antigen is unknown.

It was the approximately 130-subject validation cohort, separate from the roughly 700-subject first cohort, to which the donors belonged. Overall study results and limits: Reportedly, cytomegalovirus status was diagnosed with high sensitivity and specificity. That first-cohort TCR clusters tended to co-occur in the 95 to 150 validation repertoires was found in a later analysis.

This receptor was obtained from a woman younger than 30 in good health and CMV-seropositive. The V call is TRBV28, the J call TRBJ1-6; a weak D match, TRBD1 (5 bases). The sample was PBMCs. In DNA form, the CDR3 reads TGTGCCAGCAGTCCCCTCGCAGGGTTTGACGCACCCCTCCACTTT. It yields the protein CASSPLAGFDAPLHF. The full variable domain, its missing parts supplied by reference TRBV28 and TRBJ1-6, is DVKVTQSSRYLVKRTGEKVFLECVQDMDHENMFWYRQDPGLGLRLIYFSYDVKMKEKGDIPEGYSVSREKKERFSLILESASTNQTSMYLCASSPLAGFDAPLHFGNGTRLTVT.